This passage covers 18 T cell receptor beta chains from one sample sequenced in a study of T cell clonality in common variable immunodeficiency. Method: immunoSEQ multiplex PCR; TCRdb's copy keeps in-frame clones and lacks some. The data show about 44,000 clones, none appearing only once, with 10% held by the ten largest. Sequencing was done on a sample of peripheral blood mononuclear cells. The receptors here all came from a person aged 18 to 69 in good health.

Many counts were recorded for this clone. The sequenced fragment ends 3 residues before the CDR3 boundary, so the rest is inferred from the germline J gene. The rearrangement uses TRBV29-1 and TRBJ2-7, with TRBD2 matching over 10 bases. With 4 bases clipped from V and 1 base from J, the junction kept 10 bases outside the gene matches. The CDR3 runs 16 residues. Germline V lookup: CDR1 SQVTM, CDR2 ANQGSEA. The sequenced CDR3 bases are TGCAGCGTTGGTTTCGGTAGCGGGAGGTTTTCCTACGAG. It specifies CSVGFGSGRFSYE. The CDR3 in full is CSVGFGSGRFSYEQYF.

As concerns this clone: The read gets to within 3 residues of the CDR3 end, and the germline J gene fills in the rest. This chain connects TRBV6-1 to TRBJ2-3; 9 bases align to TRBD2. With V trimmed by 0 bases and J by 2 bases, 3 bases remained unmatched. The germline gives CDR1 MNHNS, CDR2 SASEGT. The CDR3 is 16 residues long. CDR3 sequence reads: CASSEARGGATDTQYF. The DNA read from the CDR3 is TGTGCCAGCAGTGAAGCGCGCGGGGGGGCCACAGATACG.

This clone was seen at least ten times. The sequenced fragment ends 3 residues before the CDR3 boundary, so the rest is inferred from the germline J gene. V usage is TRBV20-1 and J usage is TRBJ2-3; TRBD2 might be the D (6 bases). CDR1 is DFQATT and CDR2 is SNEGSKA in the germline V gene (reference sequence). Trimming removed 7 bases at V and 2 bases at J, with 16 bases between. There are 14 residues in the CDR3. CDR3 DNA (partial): TGCAGTGTCCCCGGGGACTCAAACACAGATACG. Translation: CSVPGDSNTDT. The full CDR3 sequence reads CSVPGDSNTDTQYF.

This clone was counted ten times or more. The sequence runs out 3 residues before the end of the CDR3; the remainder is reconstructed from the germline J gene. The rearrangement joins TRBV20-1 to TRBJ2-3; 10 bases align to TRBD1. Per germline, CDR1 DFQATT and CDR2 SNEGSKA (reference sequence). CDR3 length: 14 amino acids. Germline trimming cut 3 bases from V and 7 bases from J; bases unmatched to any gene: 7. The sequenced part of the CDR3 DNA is TGCAGTGCTAGTTCGACAGGGGGCCCGCATACG. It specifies CSASSTGGPHT. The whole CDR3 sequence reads CSASSTGGPHTQYF.

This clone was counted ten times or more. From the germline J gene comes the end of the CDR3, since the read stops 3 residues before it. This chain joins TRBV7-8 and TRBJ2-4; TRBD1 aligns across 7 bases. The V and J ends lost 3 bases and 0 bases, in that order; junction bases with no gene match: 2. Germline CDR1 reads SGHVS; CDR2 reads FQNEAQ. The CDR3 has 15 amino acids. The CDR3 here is CASSFQGVAKNIQYF. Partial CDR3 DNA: TGTGCCAGCAGCTTCCAGGGGGTAGCCAAAAACATT. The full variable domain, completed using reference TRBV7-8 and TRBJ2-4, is GAGVSQSPRYKVAKRGQDVALRCDPISGHVSLFWYQQALGQGPEFLTYFQNEAQLDKSGLPSDRFFAERPEGSVSTLKIQRTQQEDSAVYLCASSFQGVAKNIQYFGAGTRLSVL.

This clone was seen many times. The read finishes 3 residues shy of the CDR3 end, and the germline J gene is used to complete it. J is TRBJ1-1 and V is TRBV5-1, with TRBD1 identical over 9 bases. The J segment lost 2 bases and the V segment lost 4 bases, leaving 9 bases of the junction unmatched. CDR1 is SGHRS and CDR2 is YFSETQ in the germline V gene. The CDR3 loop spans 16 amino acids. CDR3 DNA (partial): TGCGCCAGCAGCGAACCTTACAGGGGGCTTAACACTGAA. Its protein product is CASSEPYRGLNTE. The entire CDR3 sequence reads CASSEPYRGLNTEAFF.

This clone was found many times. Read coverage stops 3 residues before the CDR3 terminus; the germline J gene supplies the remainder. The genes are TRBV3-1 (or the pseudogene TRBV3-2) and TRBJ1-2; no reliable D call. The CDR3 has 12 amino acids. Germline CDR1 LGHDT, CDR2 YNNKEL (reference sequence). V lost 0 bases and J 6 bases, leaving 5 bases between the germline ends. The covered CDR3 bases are TGTGCCAGCAGCCAAGACGCGCATGGC. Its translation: CASSQDAHG. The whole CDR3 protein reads CASSQDAHGYTF.

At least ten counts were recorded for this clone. The DNA read from the CDR3 is TGTGCCAGCAGCCAAGATAGCGGGGGATGGCCC. Protein: CASSQDSGGWP. Given in full, the CDR3 is CASSQDSGGWPQHF. The rearrangement links TRBV4-2 to TRBJ1-5; D may be TRBD1 (5 bases). The read terminates 3 residues ahead of where the CDR3 ends, so the germline J gene completes it. Trimming stripped 0 bases from V and 9 bases from J, with 12 bases between. CDR1 and CDR2 from the germline V gene are LGHNA and YNFKEQ. This CDR3 has 14 amino acids.

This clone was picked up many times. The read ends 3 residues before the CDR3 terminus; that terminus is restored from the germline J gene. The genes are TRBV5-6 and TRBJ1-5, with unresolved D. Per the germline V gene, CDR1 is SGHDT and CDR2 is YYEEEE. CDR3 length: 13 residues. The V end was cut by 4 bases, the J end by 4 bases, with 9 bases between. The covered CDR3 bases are TGTGCCAGCAGCGTCAACCTAAATCAGCCC. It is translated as CASSVNLNQP. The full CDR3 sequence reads CASSVNLNQPQHF.

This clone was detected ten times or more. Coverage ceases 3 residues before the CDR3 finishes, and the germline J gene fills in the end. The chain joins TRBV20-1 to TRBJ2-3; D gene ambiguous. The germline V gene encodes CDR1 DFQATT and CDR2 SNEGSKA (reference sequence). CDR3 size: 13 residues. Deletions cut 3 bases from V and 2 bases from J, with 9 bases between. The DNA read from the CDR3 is TGCAGTGCTAGTGTAAGGGTCACAGATACG. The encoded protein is CSASVRVTDT. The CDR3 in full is CSASVRVTDTQYF.

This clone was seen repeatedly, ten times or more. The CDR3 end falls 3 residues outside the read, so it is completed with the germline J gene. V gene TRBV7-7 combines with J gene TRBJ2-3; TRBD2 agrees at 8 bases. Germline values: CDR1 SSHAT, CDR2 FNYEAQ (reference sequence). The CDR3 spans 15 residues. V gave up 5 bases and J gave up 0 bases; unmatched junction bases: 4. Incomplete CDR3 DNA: TGTGCCAGCAGCCCCGGACTAGCAAGCACAGATACG. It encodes CASSPGLASTDT. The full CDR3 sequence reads CASSPGLASTDTQYF.

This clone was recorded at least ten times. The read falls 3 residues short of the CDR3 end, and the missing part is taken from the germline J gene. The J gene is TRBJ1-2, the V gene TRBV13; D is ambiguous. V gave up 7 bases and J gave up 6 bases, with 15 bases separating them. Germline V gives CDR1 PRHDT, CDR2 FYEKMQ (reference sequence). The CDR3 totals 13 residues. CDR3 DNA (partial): TGTGCCAGCACCCTGGTCCCTATGCATGGC. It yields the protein CASTLVPMHG. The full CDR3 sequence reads CASTLVPMHGYTF.

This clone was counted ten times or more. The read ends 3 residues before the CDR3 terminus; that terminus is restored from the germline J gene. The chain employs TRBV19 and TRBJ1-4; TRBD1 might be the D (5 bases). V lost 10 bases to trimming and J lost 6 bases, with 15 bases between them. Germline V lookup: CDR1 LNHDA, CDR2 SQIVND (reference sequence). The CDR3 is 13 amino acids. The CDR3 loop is CATTETWHEKLFF. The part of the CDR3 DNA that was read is TGTGCCACGACAGAGACCTGGCATGAAAAA.

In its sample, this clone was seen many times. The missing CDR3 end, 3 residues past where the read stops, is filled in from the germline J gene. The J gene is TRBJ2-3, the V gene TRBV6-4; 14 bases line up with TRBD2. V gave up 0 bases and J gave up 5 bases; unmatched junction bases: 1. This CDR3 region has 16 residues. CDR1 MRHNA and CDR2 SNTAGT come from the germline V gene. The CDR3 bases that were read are TGTGCCAGCAGTGACTCGACTAGCGGGGGGGGAGATACG. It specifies CASSDSTSGGGDT. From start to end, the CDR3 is CASSDSTSGGGDTQYF.

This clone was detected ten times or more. CDR3 sequence: CASSWGLAGGELFF. The CDR3 DNA, read in part, is TGTGCCAGCAGTTGGGGACTGGCGGGCGGGGAG. The chain has TRBV6-2 or TRBV6-3 and TRBJ2-2; TRBD2 might be the D (6 bases). The CDR3 is cut off 3 residues early in the read; its end comes from the germline J gene. V shed 4 bases and J shed 7 bases, with 13 bases lying between them. Germline loops: CDR1 MNHEY, CDR2 SVGEGT. This CDR3 contains 14 residues.

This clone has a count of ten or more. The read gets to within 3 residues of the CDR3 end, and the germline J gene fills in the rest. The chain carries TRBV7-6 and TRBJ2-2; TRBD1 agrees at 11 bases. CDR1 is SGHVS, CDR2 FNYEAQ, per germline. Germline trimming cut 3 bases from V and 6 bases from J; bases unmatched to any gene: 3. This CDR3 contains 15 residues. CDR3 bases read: TGTGCCAGCAGCTTCGGACAGGGGGCGGCCGGGGAG. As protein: CASSFGQGAAGE. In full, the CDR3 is CASSFGQGAAGELFF.

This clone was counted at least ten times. CDR3 region: CASSFETQGPAFF. Incomplete CDR3 DNA: TGCGCCAGCAGTTTTGAAACGCAGGGCCCA. The V call is TRBV5-1, the J call TRBJ1-1; D perhaps matches TRBD1 (5 bases). The sequenced fragment ends 3 residues before the CDR3 boundary, so the rest is inferred from the germline J gene. The CDR3 spans 13 residues. Germline CDR1 is SGHRS and CDR2 is YFSETQ.

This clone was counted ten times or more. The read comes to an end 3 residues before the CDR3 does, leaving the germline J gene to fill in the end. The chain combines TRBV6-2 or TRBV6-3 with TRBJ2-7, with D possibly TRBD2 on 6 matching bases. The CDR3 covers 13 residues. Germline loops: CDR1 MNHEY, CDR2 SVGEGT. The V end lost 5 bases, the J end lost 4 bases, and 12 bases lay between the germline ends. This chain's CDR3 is CASSQGGWYEQYF. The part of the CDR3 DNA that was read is TGTGCCAGCAGTCAAGGAGGGTGGTACGAG.